The 26 T cell receptor beta chains reported below all come from one sample, sequenced in a study of T cells in pancreatic ductal adenocarcinoma. The data were produced by immunoSEQ multiplex PCR, yet TCRdb's version contains in-frame clones alone and is incomplete. The sample consists of 25,000 to 35,000 clones, over 85% of them appearing once. The selected patients with pancreatic ductal adenocarcinoma had surgery but no neoadjuvant therapy. The sample consisted of PBMCs. These receptor sequences come from a human donor with pancreatic ductal adenocarcinoma.

As for this clone: One end of the junction does not line up with germline, which may come from a read error. The rearrangement uses TRBV7-7 and TRBJ2-5; possible D gene TRBD2, 5 bases. Germline V gene sequence: CDR1 SSHAT, CDR2 FNYEAQ (reference sequence). This CDR3 has 13 residues. DNA of the CDR3: TGTGCTAGCAGCTTAGCGCTAGGGGAGACCCAGTACTTC. Translated, it gives CASSLALGETQYF. Full variable domain (remainder filled in from reference TRBV7-7 and TRBJ2-5): GAGVSQSPRYKVTKRGQDVTLRCDPISSHATLYWYQQALGQGPEFLTYFNYEAQPDKSGLPSDRFSAERPEGSISTLTIQRTEQRDSAMYRCASSLALGETQYFGPGTRLLVL.

This clone showed up just once. This chain's CDR3 is CASSQSGGEQYF. CDR3 bases: TGCGCCAGCAGCCAGTCGGGGGGGGAGCAGTACTTC. The V call is TRBV4-3, the J call TRBJ2-7; 8 nucleotides match TRBD2. This CDR3 region has 12 residues. The J segment lost 7 bases and the V segment lost 3 bases, leaving 2 bases of the junction unmatched. Germline CDR1 LGHNA, CDR2 YSLEER.

The genes are TRBV14 and TRBJ2-2; D is undetermined. Germline CDR1 is SGHDN and CDR2 is FVKESK. The CDR3 is made up of 15 amino acids. The V end was cut by 1 base, the J end by 4 bases, with 10 bases between. CDR3 loop: CASSQAGVFTGELFF. The CDR3 region has the DNA TGTGCCAGCAGCCAAGCTGGGGTGTTCACCGGGGAGCTGTTTTTT. Full variable domain (remainder filled in from reference TRBV14 and TRBJ2-2): EAGVTQFPSHSVIEKGQTVTLRCDPISGHDNLYWYRRVMGKEIKFLLHFVKESKQDESGMPNNRFLAERTGGTYSTLKVQPAELEDSGVYFCASSQAGVFTGELFFGEGSRLTVL.

The gene calls are TRBV2 and TRBJ2-5; 7 nucleotides line up with TRBD1. CDR3 size: 14 residues. Per the germline V gene, CDR1 is SNHLY and CDR2 is FYNNEI. Germline trimming cut 8 bases from V and 5 bases from J; bases unmatched to any gene: 11. The CDR3, as DNA: TGTGCCAGCTCTGAAGTGGGACAGCGGGAGACCCAGTACTTC. It specifies CASSEVGQRETQYF.

The chain carries TRBV19 and TRBJ1-1; D possibly corresponds to TRBD1 (6 bases). V shed 7 bases and J shed 1 base, with 16 bases lying between them. Germline V lookup: CDR1 LNHDA, CDR2 SQIVND (reference sequence). This CDR3 is built from 15 residues. The chain's CDR3 is CASITRGGPNTEAFF. DNA for the CDR3: TGTGCCAGTATTACGCGGGGGGGGCCGAACACTGAAGCTTTCTTT.

The genes are TRBV7-9 and TRBJ2-2; D unresolved. The V end lost 5 bases, the J end lost 5 bases, and 6 bases lay between the germline ends. Germline V gene data show CDR1 as SEHNR and CDR2 as FQNEAQ (reference sequence). The CDR3 consists of 12 residues. CDR3 region: CASSPWTGELFF. The DNA of the CDR3 is TGTGCCAGCAGCCCCTGGACCGGGGAGCTGTTTTTT.

J is TRBJ1-3 and V is TRBV6-1; perhaps TRBD1 as D (5 bases). The germline V gene has CDR1 MNHNS and CDR2 SASEGT. CDR3 size: 15 residues. V was shortened by 6 bases and J by 0 bases, with 12 bases between the two germline ends. CDR3 in amino acids: CASSSRGSSGNTIYF. The CDR3 DNA reads TGTGCCAGCAGCTCGCGGGGGAGCTCTGGAAACACCATATATTTT.

The V and J genes are TRBV5-1 and TRBJ2-1, with a possible D match to TRBD2 (6 bases). Germline assignment: CDR1 SGHRS and CDR2 YFSETQ. CDR3 length: 15 residues. The V gene lost 7 bases and the J gene lost 7 bases, with 21 bases spanning the gap. The CDR3 protein is CASGMAGWRSNEQFF. The CDR3 coding sequence is TGCGCCAGCGGTATGGCGGGATGGCGGTCGAATGAGCAGTTCTTC. Drawing the rest from reference TRBV5-1 and TRBJ2-1, the complete variable domain is KAGVTQTPRYLIKTRGQQVTLSCSPISGHRSVSWYQQTPGQGLQFLFEYFSETQRNKGNFPGRFSGRQFSNSRSEMNVSTLELGDSALYLCASGMAGWRSNEQFFGPGTRLTVL.

The CDR3 loop reads CSVATIDGNTEAFF. CDR3 bases: TGCAGCGTCGCTACGATAGACGGGAACACTGAAGCTTTCTTT. This rearrangement joins TRBV29-1 to TRBJ1-1, with D uncertain. The CDR3 length is 14 residues. The V gene's germline CDR1 is SQVTM and CDR2 ANQGSEA. V dropped 6 bases and J dropped 1 base, with 15 bases sitting between them.

This sequence joins TRBV11-3 and TRBJ2-1; D is perhaps TRBD1 or TRBD2 (6 bases each). V gave up 4 bases and J gave up 3 bases, with 13 bases separating them. The V gene's germline CDR1 is SGHNT and CDR2 YENEEA. The CDR3 sequence is 15 residues long. The CDR3 spells CASSWGASFYNEQFF. CDR3 DNA: TGTGCCAGCAGCTGGGGGGCTAGCTTCTACAATGAGCAGTTCTTC. Supplemented by reference TRBV11-3 and TRBJ2-1, the full variable domain reads EAGVVQSPRYKIIEKKQPVAFWCNPISGHNTLYWYLQNLGQGPELLIRYENEEAVDDSQLPKDRFSAERLKGVDSTLKIQPAELGDSAVYLCASSWGASFYNEQFFGPGTRLTVL.

J is TRBJ2-7 and V is TRBV7-2, with 7 bases identical to TRBD1. The trim removed 1 base at V and 1 base at J, leaving 1 base unmatched. The CDR3 is 14 amino acids. CDR1 and CDR2 from the germline V gene are SGHTA and FQGNSA. The CDR3 coding sequence is TGTGCCAGCAGCTTAGACAGGGGTTCCTACGAGCAGTACTTC. Encoded protein: CASSLDRGSYEQYF. Looking up the rest from reference TRBV7-2 and TRBJ2-7 gives the full variable domain: GAGVSQSPSNKVTEKGKDVELRCDPISGHTALYWYRQSLGQGLEFLIYFQGNSAPDKSGLPSDRFSAERTGGSVSTLTIQRTQQEDSAVYLCASSLDRGSYEQYFGPGTRLTVT.

The rearrangement uses TRBV6-6 and TRBJ2-7; tentative D call: TRBD2 (5 bases). Trimming removed 8 bases from V and 0 bases from J, with 14 bases in between. Germline CDR1 MNHNY, CDR2 SVGAGI (reference sequence). The length of the CDR3 is 14 residues. DNA for the CDR3: TGTGCCAGCGCGGGCGGGCTAAGCTCCTACGAGCAGTACTTC. This codes for CASAGGLSSYEQYF.

V and J are TRBV4-3 and TRBJ2-7; D uncertain. This CDR3 spans 15 amino acids. Germline-derived CDR1 and CDR2 are LGHNA and YSLEER. V lost 2 bases to trimming and J lost 0 bases, with 11 bases between them. DNA of the CDR3: TGCGCCAGCAGCCAAAGCCTGGAAATCTCCTACGAGCAGTACTTC. Its protein is CASSQSLEISYEQYF.

The chain carries TRBV5-1 and TRBJ1-1; possible D gene TRBD1, 6 bases. Trimming left V 3 bases short and J 1 base short, with 10 bases between. The V gene's germline CDR1 is SGHRS and CDR2 YFSETQ. CDR3 length: 14 amino acids. The CDR3 loop is CASSWTGQNTEAFF. The CDR3 nucleotides are TGCGCCAGCAGCTGGACGGGACAGAACACTGAAGCTTTCTTT. The whole variable domain, filled in from reference TRBV5-1 and TRBJ1-1, reads KAGVTQTPRYLIKTRGQQVTLSCSPISGHRSVSWYQQTPGQGLQFLFEYFSETQRNKGNFPGRFSGRQFSNSRSEMNVSTLELGDSALYLCASSWTGQNTEAFFGQGTRLTVV.

This clone was found once. The chain has TRBV11-2 and TRBJ2-4; TRBD1 matches 10 bases. The germline V gene has CDR1 SGHAT and CDR2 FQNNGV. V was clipped by 4 bases and J by 7 bases; unmatched bases: 7. This CDR3 spans 15 amino acids. The CDR3 DNA is TGTGCCAGCAGCTCCCTCCGGACAGGGGGGAACATTCAGTACTTC. This encodes CASSSLRTGGNIQYF.

The genes are TRBV29-1 and TRBJ2-3, with a tentative D call TRBD1 (5 bases). Per the germline V gene, CDR1 is SQVTM and CDR2 is ANQGSEA. Trimming took 5 bases from V and 4 from J, leaving 19 bases between them. The CDR3 consists of 15 residues. The CDR3 sequence is CSVRKAGRLPDTQYF. In DNA, the CDR3 is TGCAGCGTTAGGAAGGCAGGGCGTCTTCCAGATACGCAGTATTTT.

The chain carries TRBV7-9 and TRBJ2-1; no clear D. V dropped 1 base and J dropped 5 bases, with 9 bases sitting between them. CDR1 and CDR2 from the germline V gene are SEHNR and FQNEAQ (reference sequence). This CDR3 has 14 residues. CDR3 sequence (DNA): TGTGCCAGCAGCTTAGGCTTTCAGAACAATGAGCAGTTCTTC. Translating gives CASSLGFQNNEQFF.

V and J are TRBV7-8 and TRBJ1-1; 7 bases match TRBD1. This CDR3 has 12 amino acids. J gave up 4 bases and V 5 bases, and 1 base lay outside the gene matches. Germline V gene lookup returns CDR1 SGHVS and CDR2 FQNEAQ. CDR3 protein: CASSRDSTEAFF. The DNA of the CDR3 is TGTGCCAGCAGCCGGGACAGCACTGAAGCTTTCTTT.

The chain combines TRBV11-2 with TRBJ2-1, with D possibly matching TRBD2 (5 bases). V lost 4 bases and J lost 10, with 20 bases in between. CDR1 is SGHAT and CDR2 is FQNNGV in the germline V gene. The CDR3 runs to 15 residues. This chain's CDR3 is CASSSSRRSMGEQFF. CDR3 nucleotides: TGTGCCAGCAGCTCCTCCAGGAGGTCGATGGGAGAGCAGTTCTTC.

This clone was seen a few times. The chain couples TRBV11-2 to TRBJ1-6; D gene unclear. Germline V gene data show CDR1 as SGHAT and CDR2 as FQNNGV. V lost 2 bases and J lost 0, with 11 bases in between. The CDR3 is 17 residues long. The CDR3 DNA is TGTGCCAGCAGCTTACGGGGTAACCCCTCCTATAATTCACCCCTCCACTTT. Translated, it gives CASSLRGNPSYNSPLHF. Supplemented by reference TRBV11-2 and TRBJ1-6, the full variable domain reads EAGVAQSPRYKIIEKRQSVAFWCNPISGHATLYWYQQILGQGPKLLIQFQNNGVVDDSQLPKDRFSAERLKGVDSTLKIQPAKLEDSAVYLCASSLRGNPSYNSPLHFGNGTRLTVT.

Only a few counts were recorded for this clone. V gene TRBV5-6 combines with J gene TRBJ2-3, with TRBD2 matching over 9 bases. V lost 0 bases, J lost 1 base, and 3 bases stayed unmatched. This CDR3 comprises 16 residues. CDR1 and CDR2 from the germline V gene are SGHDT and YYEEEE. CDR3 nucleotides: TGTGCCAGCAGCTTGGCCGCTAGCGGGGGCACAGATACGCAGTATTTT. Protein: CASSLAASGGTDTQYF.

The chain uses TRBV7-9 and TRBJ2-3, with TRBD2 as a possible D gene (6 bases). Germline loops: CDR1 SEHNR, CDR2 FQNEAQ (reference sequence). The CDR3 totals 15 residues. The germline V and J ends were trimmed by 1 base and 2 bases, with 10 bases remaining between them. CDR3 DNA sequence: TGTGCCAGCAGCTTAGACGGGGGTTTCACAGATACGCAGTATTTT. As protein: CASSLDGGFTDTQYF.

The V and J genes are TRBV5-1 and TRBJ2-7, with 8 positions matching TRBD2. V lost 5 bases and J lost 1; bases outside the gene matches: 8. Germline lookup yields CDR1 SGHRS and CDR2 YFSETQ. The CDR3 is 15 residues long. DNA of the CDR3: TGCGCCAGCAGTTCAACCGGGACTAGTTCCTACGAGCAGTACTTC. Encoded protein: CASSSTGTSSYEQYF.

This rearrangement joins TRBV19 to TRBJ2-5; 7 nucleotides agree with TRBD1. The CDR3 is 14 residues long. Trimming took 1 base from V and 1 from J; bases not matched to a gene: 0. Looked up from germline, CDR1 is LNHDA and CDR2 is SQIVND (reference sequence). CDR3 protein: CASSIGQGQETQYF. Written as DNA, the CDR3 is TGTGCCAGTAGTATAGGACAGGGCCAAGAGACCCAGTACTTC.

This rearrangement joins TRBV18 to TRBJ1-3; D may be TRBD1 (5 bases). The CDR3 runs to 17 residues. Germline values: CDR1 KGHSH, CDR2 LQKENI. Trimming took off 3 bases at V and 3 bases at J, with 18 bases between the two ends. CDR3 protein: CASSPSGLWDDGNTIYF. Written as DNA, the CDR3 is TGTGCCAGCTCACCCTCGGGACTCTGGGACGATGGAAACACCATATATTTT.

The chain couples TRBV19 to TRBJ2-1, with 9 bases that match TRBD2. Germline V gene lookup returns CDR1 LNHDA and CDR2 SQIVND (reference sequence). There are 17 residues in the CDR3. The V and J ends lost 5 bases and 3 bases, in that order; junction bases with no gene match: 11. The CDR3 region has the DNA TGTGCCAGTAGTTTCGGCGGGAGGGCCTCGAACTACAATGAGCAGTTCTTC. Protein: CASSFGGRASNYNEQFF.